Listed below are T cell receptor beta chains from one sample, sequenced in a study of T cell responses to AZD1222 COVID-19 vaccine. The protocol was immunoSEQ multiplex PCR, while the TCRdb copy is restricted to in-frame clones and leaves out a portion. This sample has 150,000 or so clones, with 92% found just once. Sequences were derived from peripheral blood, sampled 28 days after the second AZD1222 dose. The receptors come from an adult who received the AZD1222 COVID-19 vaccine. The conserved cysteine and the conserved F or W are not part of the CDR3 here.

v_call,j_call,cdr3_aa
TRBV13,TRBJ2-5,ASSPGRTHQETQY
TRBV19,TRBJ2-1,ASKTGLAVNEQF
TRBV12-5,TRBJ2-3,ASGLVGTSGKRGTQY
TRBV11-2,TRBJ2-7,ASSLDSSYEQY
TRBV9,TRBJ2-5,ASSVASGRAETQY
TRBV28,TRBJ1-5,ASSFRDRHQPQH
TRBV2,TRBJ2-3,ASSETGQSTDTQY
TRBV6-5,TRBJ2-5,ASTEDQETQY
TRBV28,TRBJ2-1,ASSLRTGIEQF
TRBV3-1/TRBV3-2,TRBJ1-1,ASSQVTGRTEAF
TRBV29-1,TRBJ2-1,SVDASGGDDEQF
TRBV11-2,TRBJ1-3,ASSLDSLGRNSGNTIY
TRBV7-9,TRBJ1-2,ASSSDRGPLYGYT
TRBV6-2/TRBV6-3,TRBJ1-1,ASSYSRTEAF
TRBV5-6,TRBJ1-5,ASSLEGGPNQPQH
TRBV7-2,TRBJ1-3,ASSLPPVDSGNTIY